Following are 6 T cell receptor beta chains from one sample sequenced in a study of a mutant IDH1 vaccine in newly diagnosed glioma. Their antigen targets remain unknown. Time point meaning: week 35, safety follow-up. A single vaccine dose contained 300 ug of mutant IDH1 20-mer peptide, and topical imiquimod was used with it. Only in-frame clones appear in the TCRdb table, and some are missing; sequencing was by immunoSEQ multiplex PCR. The sample has tens of thousands of clones; 60% to 85% are singletons. Material: PBMCs, obtained from a glioma patient whose treatment included an IDH1 peptide vaccine. These TCRs come from a man aged 35 to 55 with glioma.

The CDR3 bases are TGTGCCAGCAGCTCGGAAGGGGCAGGGGGCGGCTACGAGCAGTACGTC. It codes for CASSSEGAGGGYEQYV. The chain recombines TRBV5-6 with TRBJ2-7, with 8 bases that match TRBD1. V lost 3 bases to trimming and J lost 3 bases; unmatched junction nucleotides: 11. Germline assignment: CDR1 SGHDT and CDR2 YYEEEE. The CDR3 contains 16 residues.

The CDR3, as DNA: TGTGCCAGCAGCTTGGAACGGTTTATGGATCAAGAGACCCAGTACTTC. This sequence encodes CASSLERFMDQETQYF. The chain couples TRBV5-5 to TRBJ2-5; D gene unclear. Trimming left V 0 bases short and J 2 bases short, with 14 bases between. CDR1 SGHKS and CDR2 YYEKEE come from the germline V gene (reference sequence). CDR3 length: 16 amino acids.

J is TRBJ1-4 and V is TRBV25-1; the D gene is possibly TRBD1 (5 bases). Between the trimmed V and J ends, which lost 3 bases and 0 bases, there was a span of 8 bases. CDR1 and CDR2 from the germline V gene are MGHDK and SYGVNS. The CDR3 spans 15 residues. CDR3 loop: CASSDWTTTNEKLFF. The DNA of the CDR3 is TGTGCCAGCAGTGATTGGACAACAACTAATGAAAAACTGTTTTTT. Together with reference TRBV25-1 and TRBJ1-4, the CDR3 gives the full variable domain: EADIYQTPRYLVIGTGKKITLECSQTMGHDKMYWYQQDPGMELHLIHYSYGVNSTEKGDLSSESTVSRIRTEHFPLTLESARPSHTSQYLCASSDWTTTNEKLFFGSGTQLSVL.

The genes are TRBV2 and TRBJ2-7; D call uncertain. The CDR3 spans 12 residues. Looked up from germline, CDR1 is SNHLY and CDR2 is FYNNEI. Trimming removed 4 bases at V and 4 bases at J, with 8 bases between. The CDR3 DNA reads as TGTGCCAGCAGTGTAGAACCGTACGAGCAGTACTTC. Translation: CASSVEPYEQYF.

The CDR3 sequence: CASSLSTSGRALGEQYV. CDR3 in DNA: TGTGCCAGCAGCTTATCAACTAGCGGGAGGGCCCTCGGGGAGCAGTACGTC. The chain uses TRBV13 and TRBJ2-7, with 13 bases fitting TRBD2. Germline V lookup: CDR1 PRHDT, CDR2 FYEKMQ (reference sequence). This CDR3 is 17 amino acids long. V shed 2 bases and J 7 bases; nucleotides not matched to a gene: 11.

The chain is built from TRBV6-4 and TRBJ2-1; unclear D gene. CDR3 length equals 13 residues. Germline loops: CDR1 MRHNA, CDR2 SNTAGT. The V gene lost 0 bases and the J gene lost 5 bases, with 5 bases spanning the gap. The CDR3: CASSDSENNEQFF. Written as DNA, the CDR3 is TGTGCCAGCAGTGACTCGGAGAACAATGAGCAGTTCTTC.